The source of this TCR beta chain is a study of blood T cell repertoires in COVID-19. Assay used: immunoSEQ multiplex PCR; TCRdb lists only in-frame clones, some missing. The repertoire has a few hundred thousand clones, about 83% of them found once; the top ten carry roughly 1.9%. Germline V gives CDR1 LNHDA, CDR2 SQIVND (reference sequence). This CDR3 region has 14 residues. Trimming removed 2 bases from V and 10 bases from J, with 12 bases in between. The clonotype was recovered from a young man who had recovered from COVID-19. Sequenced sample: peripheral blood. J is TRBJ1-6 and V is TRBV19, with D tentatively TRBD1 (5 bases). The DNA for the CDR3 is TGTGCCAGTAGTATATACCAGGGTGGATCACCCCTCCACTTT. It yields the protein CASSIYQGGSPLHF. Based on the CDR3 plus reference TRBV19 and TRBJ1-6, the full variable domain is DGGITQSPKYLFRKEGQNVTLSCEQNLNHDAMYWYRQDPGQGLRLIYYSQIVNDFQKGDIAEGYSVSREKKESFPLTVTSAQKNPTAFYLCASSIYQGGSPLHFGNGTRLTVT.